The 22 T cell receptor beta chains below come from one sample, sequenced in a study of blood T cell repertoires in COVID-19. Here immunoSEQ multiplex PCR was the method, and the copy in TCRdb shows in-frame clones only, minus some. The sample shows about 280,000 clones, approximately 91% of them seen only once. Sequences were obtained from peripheral blood. Source of these receptors: a man aged 18 to 29 with active or convalescent COVID-19.

The chain couples TRBV19 to TRBJ1-5; the D is unclear. The CDR3 runs 15 residues. CDR1 and CDR2 from the germline V gene are LNHDA and SQIVND (reference sequence). Trimming stripped 3 bases from V and 2 bases from J, with 11 bases between. In nucleotides, the CDR3 is TGTGCCAGTAGTATTTGGGCACAAGGCAATCAGCCCCAGCATTTT. Translated, it gives CASSIWAQGNQPQHF.

This clone was recorded at least ten times. Different DNA sequences within this sample yield the same CDR3. The chain links TRBV9 to TRBJ2-1; the match to TRBD2 covers 7 bases. The CDR3 has 16 residues. CDR1 and CDR2 (germline): SGDLS, YYNGEE. After removal of 0 bases from V and 2 bases from J, the junction contained 5 bases not matched to a gene. The CDR3 here is CASSVGGRGAYNEQFF. The CDR3 DNA sequence: TGTGCCAGCAGCGTAGGGGGACGGGGGGCCTACAATGAGCAGTTCTTC.

This clone was found once. This chain links TRBV7-2 with TRBJ2-7; tentative D call: TRBD2 (6 bases). This CDR3 has 14 residues. Germline CDR1 and CDR2: SGHTA and FQGNSA. V was trimmed by 5 bases and J by 4 bases, leaving 15 bases between them. In DNA form, the CDR3 reads TGTGCCAGCAGCGCGGTGGGCGGGGAGTACGAGCAGTACTTC. This encodes CASSAVGGEYEQYF. The whole variable domain, remainder taken from reference TRBV7-2 and TRBJ2-7, is GAGVSQSPSNKVTEKGKDVELRCDPISGHTALYWYRQSLGQGLEFLIYFQGNSAPDKSGLPSDRFSAERTGGSVSTLTIQRTQQEDSAVYLCASSAVGGEYEQYFGPGTRLTVT.

This chain uses TRBV19 with TRBJ1-3, with D unclear. Germline V gene sequence: CDR1 LNHDA, CDR2 SQIVND (reference sequence). With 8 bases removed from V and 1 base from J, the gap between germline ends came to 12 bases. The CDR3 spans 14 residues. Here the CDR3 DNA reads TGTGCCAGTCACCCTCGCGGATCTGGAAACACCATATATTTT. Translation: CASHPRGSGNTIYF.

The V gene is TRBV6-2 or TRBV6-3, the J gene TRBJ1-2, with unresolved D. The V and J ends lost 1 base and 8 bases respectively, with 8 bases between them. The CDR3 sequence is 12 residues long. Germline-derived CDR1 and CDR2 are MNHEY and SVGEGT. CDR3 amino acids: CASSYYNAGYTF. CDR3 in DNA: TGTGCCAGCAGTTACTATAACGCGGGCTACACCTTC.

The chain recombines TRBV6-5 with TRBJ1-6; the D gene is possibly TRBD1 (5 bases). The CDR3 consists of 15 residues. The V gene's germline CDR1 is MNHEY and CDR2 SVGAGI. V was shortened by 2 bases and J by 6 bases, with 11 bases between the two germline ends. CDR3 sequence reads: CASSYAGFSNSPLHF. The CDR3 region has the DNA TGTGCCAGCAGTTACGCAGGGTTCTCTAATTCACCCCTCCACTTT.

The chain joins TRBV6-1 to TRBJ2-1, with D tentatively TRBD2 (6 bases). Germline CDR1 is MNHNS and CDR2 is SASEGT. V was trimmed by 2 bases and J by 7 bases, leaving 24 bases between them. CDR3 length: 18 amino acids. The CDR3 here is CASSEMLVRDRARNEQFF. CDR3 bases: TGTGCCAGCAGTGAAATGTTGGTGCGGGACCGGGCCCGGAATGAGCAGTTCTTC.

V gene TRBV10-2 combines with J gene TRBJ1-1, with 9 positions matching TRBD1. The CDR3 runs 17 residues. CDR1 is WSHSY and CDR2 is SAAADI in the germline V gene. Unmatched junction bases numbered 7, after V lost 1 base and J lost 1 base. This chain's CDR3 is CASSEWGWDRENTEAFF. CDR3 DNA: TGCGCCAGCAGTGAGTGGGGCTGGGACAGGGAGAACACTGAAGCTTTCTTT.

The chain recombines TRBV4-1 with TRBJ2-7; possible D gene TRBD1, 5 bases. This CDR3 spans 13 amino acids. Germline V gene lookup returns CDR1 MGHRA and CDR2 YSYEKL. V lost 1 base and J 3 bases, leaving 7 bases between the germline ends. CDR3 nucleotide sequence: TGCGCCAGCAGCCAAGGACAGAACTACGAGCAGTACTTC. Translation: CASSQGQNYEQYF.

The chain is built from TRBV7-6 and TRBJ2-5; no clear D. This CDR3 contains 15 residues. Looked up from germline, CDR1 is SGHVS and CDR2 is FNYEAQ. V was cut by 2 bases and J by 5 bases, with 15 bases left in between. CDR3 region: CASSLNSQASETQYF. Written as DNA, the CDR3 is TGTGCCAGCAGCTTAAACTCGCAAGCGTCCGAGACCCAGTACTTC.

This clone was detected a few times. V gene TRBV4-1 combines with J gene TRBJ1-3; D is ambiguous. The V end was cut by 7 bases, the J end by 0 bases, with 25 bases between. Germline-derived CDR1 and CDR2 are MGHRA and YSYEKL. This CDR3 has 19 residues. Here the CDR3 DNA reads TGCGCCAGCATCCTCCCCAGACTAATTTTTTGTAGCTCTGGAAACACCATATATTTT. This gives the protein CASILPRLIFCSSGNTIYF.

This clone occurred once. The V and J genes are TRBV9 and TRBJ1-2; no definite D call. The CDR3 totals 12 residues. Germline V lookup: CDR1 SGDLS, CDR2 YYNGEE. The V gene lost 3 bases and the J gene lost 0 bases, with 3 bases spanning the gap. The CDR3 DNA is TGTGCCAGCAGCGCAACTAACTATGGCTACACCTTC. This encodes CASSATNYGYTF.

V gene TRBV5-8 combines with J gene TRBJ2-1; 9 nucleotides agree with TRBD1. The germline V gene encodes CDR1 SGHTS and CDR2 YDEGEE. V gave up 1 base and J gave up 8 bases; unmatched junction bases: 4. This CDR3 region has 14 residues. The CDR3 DNA sequence: TGTGCCAGCAGCTTGTTTGGACAGGGGTATGAGCAGTTCTTC. Translation gives CASSLFGQGYEQFF.

The chain is built from TRBV19 and TRBJ1-5, with 8 bases fitting TRBD1. The V gene's germline CDR1 is LNHDA and CDR2 SQIVND (reference sequence). J was trimmed by 6 bases and V by 4 bases; bases with no gene match: 20. There are 19 residues in the CDR3. The CDR3 coding sequence is TGTGCCAGTAGTACTCTTTACCCGGCAGGGGGCCATAGCGGTCAGCCCCAGCATTTT. This encodes CASSTLYPAGGHSGQPQHF.

Here the CDR3 DNA reads TGTGCCACCAGTGATTTAACACGGGACACCTCCTACGAGCAGTACTTC. Translation: CATSDLTRDTSYEQYF. The V gene is TRBV24-1, the J gene TRBJ2-7; a possible D gene is TRBD1 (6 bases). This CDR3 comprises 16 residues. Trimming took 1 base from V and 0 from J, leaving 12 bases between them. CDR1 and CDR2 (germline): KGHDR, SFDVKD.

The chain recombines TRBV12-3 or TRBV12-4 with TRBJ1-1; 8 bases are a match to TRBD1. This CDR3 region has 13 residues. The V segment lost 6 bases and the J segment 4 bases; nucleotides outside the gene matches: 4. The CDR3 reads CASSFTGGTEAFF. The CDR3 nucleotides read TGTGCCAGCAGCTTTACAGGGGGCACTGAAGCTTTCTTT.

A single count supports this clone. The gene calls are TRBV7-9 and TRBJ1-1, with unresolved D. The germline V and J ends were trimmed by 2 bases and 3 bases, with 10 bases remaining between them. CDR1 and CDR2 from the germline V gene are SEHNR and FQNEAQ (reference sequence). CDR3 length equals 14 residues. The CDR3, as DNA: TGTGCCAGCAGCTTAATTGCGGTTCACACTGAAGCTTTCTTT. Its translation is CASSLIAVHTEAFF.

This chain uses TRBV27 with TRBJ2-6; 7 bases are shared with TRBD1. In germline, CDR1 is MNHEY, CDR2 SMNVEV (reference sequence). The CDR3 totals 17 residues. The V gene end was trimmed by 3 bases and the J gene end by 0 bases; junction bases not matched to a gene: 5. The CDR3: CASSLDRFTSGANVLTF. CDR3 nucleotides: TGTGCCAGCAGTTTGGACAGGTTCACCTCTGGGGCCAACGTCCTGACTTTC. Using reference TRBV27 and TRBJ2-6 for the parts outside the CDR3, the full variable domain is EAQVTQNPRYLITVTGKKLTVTCSQNMNHEYMSWYRQDPGLGLRQIYYSMNVEVTDKGDVPEGYKVSRKEKRNFPLILESPSPNQTSLYFCASSLDRFTSGANVLTFGAGSRLTVL.

This clone was counted between two and nine times. This rearrangement joins TRBV6-2 or TRBV6-3 to TRBJ2-7, with D maybe TRBD1 (6 bases). This CDR3 has 12 amino acids. The germline V gene has CDR1 MNHEY and CDR2 SVGEGT. V was cut by 5 bases and J by 6 bases, with 11 bases left in between. The DNA for the CDR3 is TGTGCCAGCAGTGCCGGGACACTCGAGCAGTACTTC. Its protein is CASSAGTLEQYF.

The gene calls are TRBV4-3 and TRBJ2-7; tentative D call: TRBD1 (6 bases). Trimming cost V 0 bases and J 2 bases, with 11 bases left between them. The CDR3 sequence is 15 residues long. Germline CDR1 reads LGHNA; CDR2 reads YSLEER. For the CDR3, the DNA is TGCGCCAGCAGCCAAGAAGGCAGGGGCCCCTACGAGCAGTACTTC. This sequence encodes CASSQEGRGPYEQYF.

This clone was seen a handful of times. The rearrangement uses TRBV18 and TRBJ2-2; D is possibly TRBD2 (5 bases). V lost 3 bases and J lost 4, with 15 bases in between. The CDR3 is made up of 16 amino acids. Per germline, CDR1 KGHSH and CDR2 LQKENI. CDR3 sequence: CASSPPRTAGTGELFF. CDR3 DNA: TGTGCCAGCTCACCGCCGAGGACGGCGGGCACCGGGGAGCTGTTTTTT. Full variable domain (rest looked up from reference TRBV18 and TRBJ2-2): NAGVMQNPRHLVRRRGQEARLRCSPMKGHSHVYWYRQLPEEGLKFMVYLQKENIIDESGMPKERFSAEFPKEGPSILRIQQVVRGDSAAYFCASSPPRTAGTGELFFGEGSRLTVL.

This clone was found once. The chain is built from TRBV25-1 and TRBJ2-3; D remains unclear. V gave up 5 bases and J gave up 2 bases, with 11 bases separating them. The CDR3 is 14 residues long. Germline CDR1 MGHDK, CDR2 SYGVNS. CDR3 DNA sequence: TGTGCCAGCAGTTCAACCCGCTACACAGATACGCAGTATTTT. Translating gives CASSSTRYTDTQYF.